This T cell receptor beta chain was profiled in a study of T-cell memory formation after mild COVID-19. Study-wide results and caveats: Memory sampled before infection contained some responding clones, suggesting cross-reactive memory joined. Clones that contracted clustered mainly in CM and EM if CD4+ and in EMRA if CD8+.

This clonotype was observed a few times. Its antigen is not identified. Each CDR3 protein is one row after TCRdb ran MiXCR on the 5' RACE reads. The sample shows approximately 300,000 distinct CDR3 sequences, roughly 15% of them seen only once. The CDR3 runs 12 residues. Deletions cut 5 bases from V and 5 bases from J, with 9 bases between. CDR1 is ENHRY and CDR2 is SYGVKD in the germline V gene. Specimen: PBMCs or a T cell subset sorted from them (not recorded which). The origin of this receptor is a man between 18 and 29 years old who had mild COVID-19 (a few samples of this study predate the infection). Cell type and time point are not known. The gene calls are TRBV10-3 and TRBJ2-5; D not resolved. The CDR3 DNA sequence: TGTGCCATCAGTCAGAACGGCGAGACCCAGTACTTC. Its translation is CAISQNGETQYF.